The next 12 T cell receptor beta chains were all read from a single sample in a study of cytomegalovirus exposure and HLA in healthy donors. PCR employed 60 Vbeta and 13 Jbeta primers. TCRdb's table, derived via immunoSEQ multiplex PCR, lists solely in-frame clones and lacks some. The table lists about 170,000 clones, about 72% of them singletons. Specimen: PBMCs. The receptors originated from a girl aged 5-17 years in good health and CMV-seronegative.

The chain links TRBV5-4 to TRBJ2-1; the match to TRBD2 covers 12 bases. Trimming took 0 bases from V and 4 from J; bases not matched to a gene: 8. Per the germline V gene, CDR1 is SGHNT and CDR2 is YYREEE (reference sequence). The CDR3 runs to 18 residues. CDR3: CASSLGGRLAGVYNEQFF. The CDR3 bases are TGTGCCAGCAGCTTGGGGGGTAGACTAGCGGGGGTTTACAATGAGCAGTTCTTC.

This rearrangement joins TRBV15 to TRBJ2-3, with D perhaps matching TRBD1 (5 bases). This CDR3 has 15 residues. Trimming shortened V by 0 bases and J by 8 bases, and 15 bases separated the two germline ends. Germline-derived CDR1 and CDR2 are LNHNV and YYDKDF (reference sequence). CDR3 protein: CATSRDRQPAATQYF. CDR3 sequence (DNA): TGTGCCACCAGCAGAGATCGACAGCCCGCGGCTACGCAGTATTTT.

The chain employs TRBV6-4 and TRBJ1-4; no reliable D call. The germline V and J ends were trimmed by 2 bases and 0 bases, with 10 bases remaining between them. The CDR3 spans 16 residues. Germline assignment: CDR1 MRHNA and CDR2 SNTAGT. The CDR3 region is CASSDTQIATNEKLFF. The CDR3 coding sequence is TGTGCCAGCAGTGACACTCAAATTGCAACTAATGAAAAACTGTTTTTT.

The V gene is TRBV7-9, the J gene TRBJ2-5, with 7 bases that match TRBD2. The CDR3 loop spans 14 amino acids. Looked up from germline, CDR1 is SEHNR and CDR2 is FQNEAQ (reference sequence). The V and J ends lost 4 bases and 2 bases, in that order; junction bases with no gene match: 4. The CDR3 spells CASSSSGAQETQYF. As DNA, the CDR3 is TGTGCCAGCAGCTCCAGCGGGGCGCAAGAGACCCAGTACTTC.

The chain uses TRBV7-9 and TRBJ2-3; D uncertain. CDR1 and CDR2 from the germline V gene are SEHNR and FQNEAQ (reference sequence). CDR3 length: 12 amino acids. V lost 5 bases and J 2 bases, leaving 5 bases between the germline ends. The CDR3 DNA sequence: TGTGCCAGCAGCCCAGACACAGATACGCAGTATTTT. Translated, it gives CASSPDTDTQYF. Looking up the rest from reference TRBV7-9 and TRBJ2-3 gives the full variable domain: DTGVSQNPRHKITKRGQNVTFRCDPISEHNRLYWYRQTLGQGPEFLTYFQNEAQLEKSRLLSDRFSAERPKGSFSTLEIQRTEQGDSAMYLCASSPDTDTQYFGPGTRLTVL.

The chain recombines TRBV4-1 with TRBJ2-1; no clear D gene. V lost 4 bases to trimming and J lost 0 bases, with 13 bases between them. The CDR3 sequence is 16 residues long. Germline V gene data show CDR1 as MGHRA and CDR2 as YSYEKL. CDR3 protein: CASSPGWKSSYNEQFF. CDR3 nucleotides: TGCGCCAGCAGCCCCGGGTGGAAGAGCTCCTACAATGAGCAGTTCTTC.

V is TRBV9 and J is TRBJ2-3; possible D gene TRBD2, 7 bases. V lost 0 bases, J lost 4 bases, and 15 bases lay in between. Germline V gives CDR1 SGDLS, CDR2 YYNGEE. This CDR3 has 16 amino acids. Written as DNA, the CDR3 is TGTGCCAGCAGCGTAGCGGCGGGGGCTTCGCCAGATACGCAGTATTTT. It codes for CASSVAAGASPDTQYF.

This clone was observed a single time. This chain connects TRBV5-1 to TRBJ2-2, with TRBD1 matching over 8 bases. This CDR3 contains 17 residues. After removal of 0 bases from V and 1 base from J, the junction contained 5 bases not matched to a gene. Germline lookup yields CDR1 SGHRS and CDR2 YFSETQ. The CDR3 bases are TGCGCCAGCAGCTTGGCAGGGGGCGGATTGAACACCGGGGAGCTGTTTTTT. It is translated as CASSLAGGGLNTGELFF.

The sample holds a few counts of this clone. This chain connects TRBV9 to TRBJ1-5; D uncertain. The CDR3 has 14 amino acids. Trimming cost V 0 bases and J 5 bases, with 9 bases left between them. The germline V gene has CDR1 SGDLS and CDR2 YYNGEE. The CDR3 sequence: CASSVAPSDQPQHF. As DNA, the CDR3 is TGTGCCAGCAGCGTAGCCCCCTCCGATCAGCCCCAGCATTTT.

The chain links TRBV2 to TRBJ1-4; 7 bases align to TRBD1. J was trimmed by 4 bases and V by 4 bases; bases with no gene match: 3. Germline loops: CDR1 SNHLY, CDR2 FYNNEI. The CDR3 totals 14 residues. The CDR3 nucleotides read TGTGCCAGCAGTGTGGCAGGGGGTAATGAAAAACTGTTTTTT. The encoded protein is CASSVAGGNEKLFF.

The chain is built from TRBV5-4 and TRBJ1-4, with 8 bases matching TRBD1. The CDR3 totals 14 residues. Trimming cost V 3 bases and J 8 bases; bases outside gene matches: 6. Germline V gene sequence: CDR1 SGHNT, CDR2 YYREEE (reference sequence). CDR3 nucleotide sequence: TGTGCCAGCAGCTACGACAGGGGCGTGGAAAAACTGTTTTTT. As protein: CASSYDRGVEKLFF.

This chain connects TRBV1 to TRBJ1-1; TRBD1 is taken as the D call from the table, unchecked against the DNA. TRBV1 is an annotated pseudogene. CDR3 length equals 18 residues. The CDR3 region has the DNA TGCACCAGCAGCGCGAACCTAGGACAGAGATCCATGAACACTGAAGCTTTCTTT. Its translation: CTSSANLGQRSMNTEAFF.